The entry below gives a single T cell receptor (beta chain) sequence along with its context. This CDR3 has 15 residues. Per germline, CDR1 LGHDT and CDR2 YNNKEL (reference sequence). V lost 3 bases to trimming and J lost 4 bases, with 15 bases between them. Generated by immunoSEQ multiplex PCR, the TCRdb table keeps only in-frame clones and is missing some. The sample gives just under 250,000 clones, around 89% of which show up once; roughly 4% is in the top ten. This entry belongs to a study of blood T cell repertoires in COVID-19. The clonotype originates from a woman in her twenties or thirties who had recovered from COVID-19. The V call is TRBV3-1 (or the pseudogene TRBV3-2), the J call TRBJ2-5; D might be TRBD2 (5 bases). The sequencing sample was made of PBMCs or T cells enriched from blood (not recorded which). CDR3 sequence (DNA): TGTGCCAGCAGCCAGGAAGGTCCGGAGGCAGAGACCCAGTACTTC. Translating gives CASSQEGPEAETQYF.